The clone carrying this T cell receptor (beta chain) was seen a few times. Its antigen is currently unknown. The data were taken from a study of cytomegalovirus exposure and HLA in healthy donors. Study-wide results and limits: Follow-up analysis later connected one missense variant in DCLRE1C with trimming of TCR beta V- and J-genes. Accurate prediction of HLA-A and HLA-B alleles (for most subjects) was reportedly achieved from TCR beta sequences. Most TCR sequences were rare, but some public TCRs occurred in many donors. Previously analyzed data showed that most TCR beta V segments were productive at a frequency of about 87% or about 30%.

PCR used 60 Vbeta primers and 13 Jbeta primers. Measured with immunoSEQ multiplex PCR; TCRdb has only the in-frame clones, and not every one. The sample includes roughly 120,000 clones, roughly 70% seen only once; the top ten take 4% to 5%. V lost 2 bases, J lost 3 bases, and 11 bases lay in between. Germline loops: CDR1 KGHSH, CDR2 LQKENI. The CDR3 extends over 15 amino acids. The chain couples TRBV18 to TRBJ1-5; D unresolved. Material for sequencing was PBMCs. This clonotype was sampled from a woman in her forties in good health and CMV-seronegative. CDR3 sequence: CASSPGTGNNQPQHF. The CDR3 coding sequence is TGTGCCAGCTCACCAGGTACTGGTAACAATCAGCCCCAGCATTTT.